The rows below give T cell receptor beta chains drawn from one sample of a study of OX40 agonist ivuxolimab in advanced cancers. Using immunoSEQ multiplex PCR, the repertoire was profiled, and TCRdb retains in-frame clones only, with some absent. Here the sample spans about 80,000 clones, just under 85% being singletons. The sample in question was CD4+ or CD8+ T cells sorted from blood, obtained in a trial of the OX40 agonist ivuxolimab. These receptors were collected from an adult with an advanced solid tumor such as melanoma, head and neck, liver or kidney cancer. Each CDR3 is given with its conserved first and last residue. The D gene is left open where the match is weak.

15,NA,TRBJ1-1,TRBV11-2,CASSPRTRGNTEAFF
15,NA,TRBJ1-5,TRBV11-2,CASSLVGQPNQPQHF
15,NA,TRBJ2-2,TRBV7-7,CASSRGMLATGELFF
12,NA,TRBJ2-3,TRBV29-1,CSAETGADTQYF
11,NA,TRBJ2-7,TRBV5-8,CASSLEMAFTF
19,NA,TRBJ1-6,TRBV12-5,CASGLVLGLQSSYNSPLHF
13,NA,TRBJ1-1,TRBV7-7,CASSTDLNTEAFF
11,NA,TRBJ2-7,TRBV27,CASSLGYEQYF
15,NA,TRBJ1-2,TRBV19,CASSTQTRRNYGYTF
15,TRBD2,TRBJ2-1,TRBV19,CASSSSGRAYNEQFF
14,TRBD2,TRBJ2-7,TRBV5-4,CASSASGNSYEQYF
14,NA,TRBJ2-7,TRBV11-3,CASSPSRSSYEQYF
15,TRBD1,TRBJ2-1,TRBV27,CASSPDRDRGGEQFF
16,TRBD2,TRBJ2-3,TRBV5-4,CASSRISGGAGDTQYF
16,TRBD1,TRBJ2-3,TRBV5-1,CASSLAWDRAPDTQYF
18,TRBD2,TRBJ2-1,TRBV7-8,CASSLVRAGGGSYNEQFF
13,NA,TRBJ1-2,TRBV10-3,CAISARDTYGYTF
15,NA,TRBJ2-7,TRBV28,CAIQQGSSGSYEQYF
15,TRBD1,TRBJ1-2,TRBV6-1,CASSEASRGPLGYTF
15,TRBD1,TRBJ2-7,TRBV6-1,CASSPRGTAVYEQYF
14,TRBD2,TRBJ2-3,TRBV9,CASSVGAGKDTQYF
15,NA,TRBJ1-6,TRBV6-1,CASSEAGGPNSPLHF
17,TRBD1,TRBJ1-2,TRBV5-1,CASSLEGTGGVRDGYTF
15,TRBD1,TRBJ1-1,TRBV15,CATSRRQGSNTEAFF
15,TRBD2,TRBJ2-7,TRBV7-2,CASSPVRGGPHEQYF
16,NA,TRBJ1-3,TRBV28,CASSTRTGRSGNTIYF
15,NA,TRBJ1-4,TRBV5-5,CASSGGTTRYEKLFF
16,NA,TRBJ2-7,TRBV7-9,CASSSNARGAVYEQYF
13,NA,TRBJ2-5,TRBV4-1,CASSQVGGETQYF
15,TRBD1,TRBJ1-2,TRBV4-1,CASSQVRGLNYGYTF
13,NA,TRBJ1-1,TRBV7-8,CASSFAEDTEAFF
17,TRBD2,TRBJ2-7,TRBV14,CASSQEGPSGGSYEQYF
12,NA,TRBJ2-1,TRBV7-8,CASSLARAEQFF
19,TRBD1,TRBJ1-3,TRBV10-2,CASSESLFRTGGSGNTIYF
13,NA,TRBJ2-1,TRBV7-8,CASSLSTSSEQFF
19,TRBD2,TRBJ2-5,TRBV5-8,CASSLGRGLAGGNQETQYF
17,NA,TRBJ2-2,TRBV5-1,CASSQTGDRHNTGELFF
13,NA,TRBJ2-7,TRBV18,CASSPPSSYEQYF
15,NA,TRBJ1-5,TRBV19,CASSMPTWGAQPQHF
17,NA,TRBJ1-2,TRBV7-2,CASSLGGLPGRGDGYTF
14,NA,TRBJ1-5,TRBV9,CASSVGRNNQPQHF
13,NA,TRBJ1-5,TRBV4-1,CASSQGGPQPQHF
11,NA,TRBJ1-1,TRBV28,CASSLTRQAFF
14,NA,TRBJ2-1,TRBV5-1,CASSLQGTYNEQFF
14,NA,TRBJ2-7,TRBV2,CARQRAPITYEQYF
15,TRBD2,TRBJ2-1,TRBV6-5,CAVTSAGLDYNEQFF
12,NA,NA,TRBV7-9,CASRDGFYEQYF
13,NA,TRBJ2-7,TRBV28,CASSTTGRKEQYF
11,NA,TRBJ1-1,TRBV7-2,CASSPDSEAFF
13,NA,TRBJ2-3,TRBV19,CAVGWGETDTQYF
14,NA,TRBJ2-3,TRBV10-3,CAISREGGQHTQYF
13,NA,TRBJ2-3,TRBV2,CASSPLSADTQYF
18,TRBD1,TRBJ2-6,TRBV9,CASSGETGGAPGANVLTF
16,TRBD2,TRBJ2-2,TRBV18,CASSPSGGFYTGELFF
17,NA,TRBJ1-5,TRBV27,CASSLGDPLSTSQPQHF
12,NA,TRBJ2-1,TRBV6-6,CASSYSNNEQFF
15,NA,TRBJ1-1,TRBV30,CAWSVRRVGDTEAFF
15,TRBD1,TRBJ1-1,TRBV15,CATSRQGALGTEAFF
15,TRBD2,TRBJ2-4,TRBV5-1,CASSILSGSRGIQYF